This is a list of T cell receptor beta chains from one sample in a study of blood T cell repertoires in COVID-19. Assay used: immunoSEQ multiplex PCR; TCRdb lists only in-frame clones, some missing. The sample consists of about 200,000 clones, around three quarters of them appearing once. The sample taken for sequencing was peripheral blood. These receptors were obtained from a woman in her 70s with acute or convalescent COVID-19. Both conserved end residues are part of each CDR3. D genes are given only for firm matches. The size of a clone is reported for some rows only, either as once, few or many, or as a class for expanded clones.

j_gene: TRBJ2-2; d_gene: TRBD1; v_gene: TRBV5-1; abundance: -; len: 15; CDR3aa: CASGPGQVNTGELFF; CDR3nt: TGCGCCAGCGGACCGGGACAGGTTAACACCGGGGAGCTGTTTTTT
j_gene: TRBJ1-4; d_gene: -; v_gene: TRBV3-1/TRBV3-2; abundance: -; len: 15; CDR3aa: CASSQDRVPNEKLFF; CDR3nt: TGTGCCAGCAGCCAAGACAGGGTTCCTAATGAAAAACTGTTTTTT
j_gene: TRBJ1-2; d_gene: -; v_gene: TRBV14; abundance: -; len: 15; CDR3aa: CASSQGLRGEYGYTF; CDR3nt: TGTGCCAGCAGCCAAGGACTCCGGGGAGAGTATGGCTACACCTTC
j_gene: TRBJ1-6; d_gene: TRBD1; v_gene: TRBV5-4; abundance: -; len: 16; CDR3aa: CASSSDPGGRNSPLHF; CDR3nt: TGTGCCAGCAGCTCAGACCCAGGGGGCAGGAATTCACCCCTCCACTTT
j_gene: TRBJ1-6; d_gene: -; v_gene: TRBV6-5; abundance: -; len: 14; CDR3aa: CASTLGPRNSPLHF; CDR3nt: TGTGCCAGCACCTTGGGGCCCAGAAATTCACCCCTCCACTTT
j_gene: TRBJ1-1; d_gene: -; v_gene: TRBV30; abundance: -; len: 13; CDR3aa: CAWSVLIDTEAFF; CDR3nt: TGTGCCTGGAGTGTACTGATCGACACTGAAGCTTTCTTT
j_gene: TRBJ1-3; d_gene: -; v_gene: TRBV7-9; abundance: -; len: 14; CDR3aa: CASRGGASGNTIYF; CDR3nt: TGTGCCAGCCGGGGAGGGGCCTCTGGAAACACCATATATTTT
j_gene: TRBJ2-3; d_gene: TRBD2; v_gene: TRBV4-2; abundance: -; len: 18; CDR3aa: CASSQEGGGHGGTDTQYF; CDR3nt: TGTGCCAGCAGCCAAGAGGGGGGAGGGCATGGGGGCACAGATACGCAGTATTTT
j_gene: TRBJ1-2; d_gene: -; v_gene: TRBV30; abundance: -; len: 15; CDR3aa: CAWSPAQGLDYGYTF; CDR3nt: TGTGCCTGGAGCCCTGCACAGGGTCTAGACTATGGCTACACCTTC
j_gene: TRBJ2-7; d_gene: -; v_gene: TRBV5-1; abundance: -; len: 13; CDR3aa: CASTPPSSYEQYF; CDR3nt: TGCGCCAGCACCCCCCCCAGCTCCTACGAGCAGTACTTC
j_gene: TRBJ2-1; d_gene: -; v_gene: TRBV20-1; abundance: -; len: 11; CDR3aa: CSANTYNEQFF; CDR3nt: TGCAGTGCAAACACCTACAATGAGCAGTTCTTC
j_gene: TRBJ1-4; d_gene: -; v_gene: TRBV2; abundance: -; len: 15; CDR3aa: CASSESGLANEKLFF; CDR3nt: TGTGCCAGCAGTGAGAGCGGGTTGGCTAATGAAAAACTGTTTTTT
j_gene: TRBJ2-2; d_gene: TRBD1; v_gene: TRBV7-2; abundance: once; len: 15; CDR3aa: CASTLTGVDTGELFF; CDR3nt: TGTGCCAGCACCCTAACAGGGGTGGACACCGGGGAGCTGTTTTTT
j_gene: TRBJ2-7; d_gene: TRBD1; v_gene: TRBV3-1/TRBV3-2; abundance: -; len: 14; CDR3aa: CASSLTGVAYEQYF; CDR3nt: TGTGCCAGCAGCCTGACAGGGGTAGCCTACGAGCAGTACTTC